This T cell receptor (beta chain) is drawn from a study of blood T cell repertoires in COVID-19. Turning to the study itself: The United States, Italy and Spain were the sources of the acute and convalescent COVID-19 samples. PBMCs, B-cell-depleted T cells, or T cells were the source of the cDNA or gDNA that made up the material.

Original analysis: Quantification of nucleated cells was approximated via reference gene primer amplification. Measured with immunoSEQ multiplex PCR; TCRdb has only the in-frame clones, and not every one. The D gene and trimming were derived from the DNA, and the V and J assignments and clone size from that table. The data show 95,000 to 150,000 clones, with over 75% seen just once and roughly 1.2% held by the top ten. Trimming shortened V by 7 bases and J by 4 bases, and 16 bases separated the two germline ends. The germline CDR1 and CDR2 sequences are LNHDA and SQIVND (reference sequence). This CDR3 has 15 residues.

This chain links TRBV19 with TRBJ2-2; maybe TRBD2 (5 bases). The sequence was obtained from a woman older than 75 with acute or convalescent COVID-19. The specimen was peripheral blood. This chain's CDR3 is CASTLGGSSTGELFF. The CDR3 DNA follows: TGTGCCAGTACCCTAGGAGGATCGAGCACCGGGGAGCTGTTTTTT.